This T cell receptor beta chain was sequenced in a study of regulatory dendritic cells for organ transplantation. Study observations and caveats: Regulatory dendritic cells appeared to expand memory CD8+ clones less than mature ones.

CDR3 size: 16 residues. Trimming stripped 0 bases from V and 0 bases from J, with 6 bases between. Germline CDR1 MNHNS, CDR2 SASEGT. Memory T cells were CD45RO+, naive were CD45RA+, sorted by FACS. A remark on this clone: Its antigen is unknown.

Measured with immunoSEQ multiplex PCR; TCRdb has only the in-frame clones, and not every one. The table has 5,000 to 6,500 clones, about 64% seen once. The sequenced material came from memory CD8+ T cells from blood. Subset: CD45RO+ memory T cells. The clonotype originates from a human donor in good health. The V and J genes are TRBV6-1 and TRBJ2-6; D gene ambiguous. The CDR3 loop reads CASSEAVASGANVLTF. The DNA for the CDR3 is TGTGCCAGCAGTGAAGCAGTGGCCTCTGGGGCCAACGTCCTGACTTTC.